The present entry profiles one TCR beta chain with its context. TCRdb's table, derived via immunoSEQ multiplex PCR, lists solely in-frame clones and lacks some. The sample has 300,000 to 450,000 clones, approximately 88% seen once. This entry is derived from a study of blood T cell repertoires in COVID-19. The CDR3 covers 12 residues. V shed 8 bases, J shed 6 bases, and the junction held 5 bases outside the gene matches. Germline V gene sequence: CDR1 SGHNT, CDR2 YENEEA. The TCR sequence derives from a woman between 25 and 40 years old with COVID-19, enrolled during active disease. The gene calls are TRBV11-3 and TRBJ2-5, with 8 bases aligning to TRBD1. Sequencing was done on a sample of peripheral blood. The CDR3 here is CASATGDQTQYF. The CDR3 DNA follows: TGTGCCAGCGCGACAGGGGACCAGACCCAGTACTTC.